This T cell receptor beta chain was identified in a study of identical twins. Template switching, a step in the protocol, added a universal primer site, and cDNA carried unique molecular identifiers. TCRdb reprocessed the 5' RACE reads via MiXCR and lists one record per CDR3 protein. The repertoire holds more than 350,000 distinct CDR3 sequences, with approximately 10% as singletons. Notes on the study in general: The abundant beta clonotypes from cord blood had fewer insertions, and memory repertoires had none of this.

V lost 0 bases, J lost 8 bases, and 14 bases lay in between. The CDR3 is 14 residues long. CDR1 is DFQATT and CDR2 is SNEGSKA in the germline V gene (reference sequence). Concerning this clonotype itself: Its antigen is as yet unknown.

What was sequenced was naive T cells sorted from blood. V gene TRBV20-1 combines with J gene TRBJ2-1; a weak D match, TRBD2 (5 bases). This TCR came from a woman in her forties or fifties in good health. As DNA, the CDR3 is TGCAGTGCTAGAGAAAGCCCACCGCGGGATGAGCAGTTCTTC. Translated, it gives CSARESPPRDEQFF.